Below are 27 T cell receptor beta chains sequenced from a single sample in a study of T cell responses to AZD1222 COVID-19 vaccine (dated by TCRdb to the early 2020s). Libraries were made using the immunoSEQ multiplex PCR assay. TCRdb holds this immuneACCESS table with in-frame rearrangements only. Some clones are missing; in checked studies, unresolved V genes explain under half, and the rest has no known cause. The sample table holds approximately 140,000 clones, of which approximately 90% were seen once. More than 12% of the sample is taken by the ten largest. The label giving this sample's time point can be read as: baseline before first vaccination. Material: peripheral blood, obtained on day 0 of AZD1222 vaccination. These receptors were collected from an adult in good health.

V is TRBV2 and J is TRBJ1-2; maybe TRBD1 (6 bases). Germline CDR1 is SNHLY and CDR2 is FYNNEI. The ends were cut back, 7 bases at V and 4 bases at J, with 19 bases in the middle. The CDR3 runs to 15 residues. DNA of the CDR3: TGTGCCAGCACCGGAGGGCTCAGGGGTTCCTATGGCTACACCTTC. Translated, it gives CASTGGLRGSYGYTF.

This chain links TRBV19 with TRBJ2-6, with D possibly being TRBD2 (6 bases). The germline V gene encodes CDR1 LNHDA and CDR2 SQIVND (reference sequence). The CDR3 has 16 amino acids. Trimming stripped 2 bases from V and 4 bases from J, with 12 bases between. CDR3 amino acids: CASSILSGAGANVLTF. The CDR3 DNA reads as TGTGCCAGTAGTATATTGTCGGGAGCCGGGGCCAACGTCCTGACTTTC. Filled out from reference TRBV19 and TRBJ2-6, the complete variable domain reads DGGITQSPKYLFRKEGQNVTLSCEQNLNHDAMYWYRQDPGQGLRLIYYSQIVNDFQKGDIAEGYSVSREKKESFPLTVTSAQKNPTAFYLCASSILSGAGANVLTFGAGSRLTVL.

The table lists this clone with a count of one. CDR3: CASSGRTNEKLFF. The CDR3, as DNA: TGTGCCAGCAGTGGACGAACCAATGAAAAACTGTTTTTT. The J gene is TRBJ1-4, the V gene TRBV27; D is undetermined. V was cut by 5 bases and J by 5 bases, with 9 bases left in between. The germline CDR1 and CDR2 sequences are MNHEY and SMNVEV (reference sequence). This CDR3 is 13 amino acids long.

The chain recombines TRBV7-9 with TRBJ1-2, with D hard to call. Looked up from germline, CDR1 is SEHNR and CDR2 is FQNEAQ (reference sequence). With 3 bases removed from V and 7 bases from J, the gap between germline ends came to 12 bases. This CDR3 is built from 13 residues. CDR3 protein: CASSLIPPVGYTF. The CDR3 DNA reads TGTGCCAGCAGCTTGATCCCGCCGGTTGGCTACACCTTC.

This chain uses TRBV9 with TRBJ1-4; unclear D gene. This CDR3 contains 12 residues. CDR1 SGDLS and CDR2 YYNGEE come from the germline V gene. Trimming shortened V by 1 base and J by 8 bases, and 6 bases separated the two germline ends. CDR3 amino acids: CASSVMGEKLFF. The DNA of the CDR3 is TGTGCCAGCAGCGTAATGGGGGAAAAACTGTTTTTT.

The chain joins TRBV7-2 to TRBJ2-3, with D possibly matching TRBD2 (6 bases). Looked up from germline, CDR1 is SGHTA and CDR2 is FQGNSA. Trimming cost V 4 bases and J 9 bases, with 14 bases left between them. There are 13 residues in the CDR3. The CDR3 DNA sequence: TGTGCCAGCAGCTCCGGGGGTAAAGAGACGCAGTATTTT. It is translated as CASSSGGKETQYF.

In this sample, this clone turned up a few times. The V call is TRBV3-1 (or the pseudogene TRBV3-2), the J call TRBJ1-2; D gene ambiguous. Trimming removed 8 bases from V and 1 base from J, with 14 bases in between. The CDR3 is 14 amino acids. CDR1 LGHDT and CDR2 YNNKEL come from the germline V gene (reference sequence). The CDR3 loop is CASRPRLLNYGYTF. In DNA, the CDR3 is TGTGCCAGCCGACCCAGATTACTTAACTATGGCTACACCTTC.

The gene calls are TRBV7-2 and TRBJ2-7, with a weak D call TRBD1 (6 bases). This CDR3 spans 13 amino acids. V gave up 8 bases and J gave up 9 bases, with 20 bases separating them. Germline values: CDR1 SGHTA, CDR2 FQGNSA. CDR3 sequence reads: CASGRGGHSRQYF. The CDR3 DNA sequence: TGTGCCAGCGGTAGAGGGGGACACTCGCGGCAGTACTTC.

The chain carries TRBV28 and TRBJ1-1, with 8 bases lining up with TRBD1. From germline, CDR1 is MDHEN and CDR2 SYDVKM. The J segment lost 4 bases and the V segment lost 2 bases, leaving 3 bases of the junction unmatched. CDR3 length: 14 residues. The chain's CDR3 is CASSLATGGTEAFF. CDR3 coding DNA: TGTGCCAGCAGTTTAGCTACAGGGGGCACTGAAGCTTTCTTT.

The chain couples TRBV30 to TRBJ2-7; TRBD1 agrees at 8 bases. The CDR3 is made up of 14 amino acids. Germline CDR1 is GTSNPN and CDR2 is SVGIG (reference sequence). The ends lost 1 base at V and 7 bases at J; junction bases unmatched: 9. For the CDR3, the DNA is TGTGCCTGGAGTGCGACAGGGGTTTGGGCTGAGCAGTACTTC. This gives the protein CAWSATGVWAEQYF.

This clone occurred once. V is TRBV29-1 and J is TRBJ2-1; 14 bases line up with TRBD2. Germline assignment: CDR1 SQVTM and CDR2 ANQGSEA. This CDR3 has 12 residues. The J segment lost 15 bases and the V segment lost 3 bases, leaving 4 bases of the junction unmatched. The CDR3 bases are TGCAGCGTTGAGACTAGCGGGGGGGCTTGGTTCTTC. Amino acid sequence: CSVETSGGAWFF.

V and J are TRBV28 and TRBJ1-2, with no clear D. V lost 6 bases to trimming and J lost 4 bases, with 12 bases between them. The CDR3 extends over 13 amino acids. Germline-derived CDR1 and CDR2 are MDHEN and SYDVKM. The CDR3 reads CASRKQEFYGYTF. Written as DNA, the CDR3 is TGTGCCAGCAGAAAGCAGGAATTCTATGGCTACACCTTC.

V is TRBV3-1 (or the pseudogene TRBV3-2) and J is TRBJ2-3; the D gene is possibly TRBD2 (5 bases). The CDR3 extends over 13 amino acids. The V gene's germline CDR1 is LGHDT and CDR2 YNNKEL (reference sequence). Trimming pared 4 bases from V and 8 bases from J, leaving 13 bases between. Here the CDR3 DNA reads TGTGCCAGCAGCCCACGGACTCGGGGTACGCAGTATTTT. Translation: CASSPRTRGTQYF.

The chain joins TRBV13 to TRBJ2-7; D not certain. V was pared by 5 bases and J by 3 bases, with 8 bases between. CDR1 PRHDT and CDR2 FYEKMQ come from the germline V gene (reference sequence). The CDR3 runs 12 residues. In DNA form, the CDR3 reads TGTGCCAGCAGCCTGGGAAACTACGAGCAGTACTTC. This sequence encodes CASSLGNYEQYF.

V is TRBV7-8 and J is TRBJ1-6; no clear D. The V gene lost 3 bases and the J gene lost 9 bases, with 12 bases spanning the gap. This CDR3 has 14 residues. The germline CDR1 and CDR2 sequences are SGHVS and FQNEAQ. CDR3 region: CASSFKGAGSPLHF. The CDR3 DNA follows: TGTGCCAGCAGCTTTAAGGGAGCGGGTTCACCCCTCCACTTT.

Here the CDR3 reads CASSLGSFANTGELFF. The CDR3 nucleotides read TGTGCCAGCAGCTTGGGCAGCTTCGCGAACACCGGGGAGCTGTTTTTT. This sequence joins TRBV5-5 and TRBJ2-2; D ambiguous. V lost 0 bases, J lost 0 bases, and 9 bases lay in between. This CDR3 has 16 amino acids. Germline CDR1 reads SGHKS; CDR2 reads YYEKEE (reference sequence).

The chain joins TRBV9 to TRBJ2-5; D not resolved. The CDR3 sequence is 12 residues long. CDR1 is SGDLS and CDR2 is YYNGEE in the germline V gene. V was trimmed by 4 bases and J by 3 bases, leaving 7 bases between them. In nucleotides, the CDR3 is TGTGCCAGCAGCCTTAACGAAGAGACCCAGTACTTC. It is translated as CASSLNEETQYF.

Concerning this clone itself: An end of the junction does not agree with germline; a read error may underlie this. Here the CDR3 DNA reads TGTGCGAGCAACCCAGGCCCTAGCCCTTATGGCTACACCTTC. Translating gives CASNPGPSPYGYTF. The chain links TRBV6-5 to TRBJ1-2; D remains unclear. Germline V CDR1 and CDR2: MNHEY, SVGAGI. CDR3 length equals 14 residues.

The V gene is TRBV11-2, the J gene TRBJ2-7; D may be TRBD1 (6 bases). Trimming removed 10 bases at V and 1 base at J, with 17 bases between. The CDR3 runs to 14 residues. Germline CDR1 SGHAT, CDR2 FQNNGV. The CDR3 DNA reads as TGTGCCACGAAACAGGGCCATAGTTCCTACGAGCAGTACTTC. Amino acid sequence: CATKQGHSSYEQYF.

This rearrangement joins TRBV7-2 to TRBJ2-7; TRBD2 agrees at 13 bases. Per the germline V gene, CDR1 is SGHTA and CDR2 is FQGNSA. The junction had 7 bases not matched to a gene; V was cut back by 2 bases and J by 0 bases. CDR3 length equals 18 residues. Here the CDR3 reads CASSLTSGGAVTSYEQYF. DNA of the CDR3: TGTGCCAGCAGCTTAACTAGCGGGGGGGCTGTAACCTCCTACGAGCAGTACTTC.

The rearrangement uses TRBV23-1 and TRBJ1-2; D unclear. TRBV23-1 is an open reading frame, and its role is uncertain. This CDR3 has 17 amino acids. Deletions cut 6 bases from V and 2 bases from J, with 22 bases between. As DNA, the CDR3 is TGCGCCAGCAGCCGAGAGAAGGAGGCGCCCTCCAACTATGGCTACACCTTC. This codes for CASSREKEAPSNYGYTF.

V gene TRBV2 combines with J gene TRBJ1-5; D remains ambiguous. CDR3 length equals 15 residues. Trimming removed 3 bases at V and 1 base at J, with 10 bases between. Per germline, CDR1 SNHLY and CDR2 FYNNEI. CDR3 nucleotides: TGTGCCAGCAGTGACGGGGTCCTGAGCAATCAGCCCCAGCATTTT. Amino acids: CASSDGVLSNQPQHF.

This clone was detected a few times. The V call is TRBV10-2, the J call TRBJ2-3; tentative D call: TRBD2 (6 bases). The CDR3 loop spans 16 amino acids. V lost 8 bases and J lost 4, with 22 bases in between. CDR1 and CDR2 from the germline V gene are WSHSY and SAAADI. CDR3 amino acids: CASPRDTGRVADTQYF. Written as DNA, the CDR3 is TGCGCCAGCCCGCGGGATACGGGACGGGTGGCAGATACGCAGTATTTT.

The chain recombines TRBV5-8 with TRBJ1-2; D not resolved. Trimming removed 2 bases at V and 2 bases at J, with 7 bases between. Looked up from germline, CDR1 is SGHTS and CDR2 is YDEGEE. The CDR3 runs to 13 residues. DNA for the CDR3: TGTGCCAGCAGCTTAGTTCCGAACTATGGCTACACCTTC. Amino acids: CASSLVPNYGYTF.

A single count supports this clone. The V gene is TRBV2, the J gene TRBJ2-7; unclear D gene. The CDR3 runs to 13 residues. The V gene lost 3 bases and the J gene lost 5 bases, with 11 bases spanning the gap. Germline CDR1 and CDR2: SNHLY and FYNNEI. In nucleotides, the CDR3 is TGTGCCAGCAGTGACCCGGAGCTCCACGAGCAGTACTTC. Amino acids: CASSDPELHEQYF.

The chain uses TRBV11-2 and TRBJ1-2; 7 bases align to TRBD1. V gave up 5 bases and J gave up 2 bases; unmatched junction bases: 11. The germline V gene encodes CDR1 SGHAT and CDR2 FQNNGV. The length of the CDR3 is 16 residues. The CDR3 sequence: CASSTLQGGINYGYTF. The CDR3, as DNA: TGTGCCAGCAGCACGTTGCAGGGGGGAATCAACTATGGCTACACCTTC.

This clone occurred once. The gene calls are TRBV12-3 or TRBV12-4 and TRBJ2-7; D is ambiguous. V was cut by 6 bases and J by 5 bases, with 8 bases left in between. The CDR3 has 11 residues. CDR3 sequence reads: CASSPENEQYF. The CDR3 coding sequence is TGTGCCAGCAGCCCCGAGAACGAGCAGTACTTC.